What follows is one T cell receptor (beta chain) and its context. Per the study methods: Amplification of reference gene primers was used by the study to estimate nucleated cell counts. Using immunoSEQ multiplex PCR, the repertoire was profiled, and TCRdb retains in-frame clones only, with some absent. The V and J calls and clone size were taken over from that table, and D and trimming were inferred from the DNA. This table has roughly 240,000 clones, roughly 82% appearing once. These data originate in a study of blood T cell repertoires in COVID-19. About the research overall: Acute and convalescent COVID-19 specimens originated in the United States, Italy and Spain. Sample material is recorded as cDNA or gDNA derived from T cells, B-cell-depleted T cells, or PBMCs.

CDR1 is LGHNA and CDR2 is YSLEER in the germline V gene. The V gene end was trimmed by 4 bases and the J gene end by 1 base; junction bases not matched to a gene: 8. The CDR3 contains 17 residues. The sequence came from a woman between 65 and 79 years old with acute or convalescent COVID-19. Material: peripheral blood. The chain couples TRBV4-3 to TRBJ1-3, with TRBD1 identical over 9 bases. The CDR3 DNA sequence: TGCGCCAGCAGCCCGAACCCCGGGACAGGGTCTGGAAACACCATATATTTT. Translation gives CASSPNPGTGSGNTIYF.